The 23 T cell receptor beta chains in this list originate from one sample, sequenced in a study of beta chain features in type 1 diabetes. Findings and caveats of the study: For Type 1 diabetes patients, all four CD4+ subsets carried TCRB CDR3s that were moderately but significantly shorter.

Expressed TCRB transcripts got sequenced, as all isolated RNA was reverse transcribed. Profiling relied on immunoSEQ multiplex PCR, and the TCRdb table lists in-frame clones only, not all of them. The table has about 650,000 clones, around 12% seen once. Their specific antigens are unknown. Sequencing was done on a sample of naive CD4+ T cells from blood. The receptor source for this set is a man aged 25 to 40 with type 1 diabetes.

This clone has a handful of counts. The V gene is TRBV7-2, the J gene TRBJ2-7; 8 bases fit TRBD2. Trimming took 2 bases from V and 5 from J; bases not matched to a gene: 8. The CDR3 is 15 residues long. The germline CDR1 and CDR2 sequences are SGHTA and FQGNSA. The CDR3 DNA reads as TGTGCCAGCAGCTTAATGCCGGGGGGGCCCGACGAGCAGTACTTC. Translating gives CASSLMPGGPDEQYF.

The genes are TRBV9 and TRBJ2-5; 7 bases match TRBD2. After removal of 3 bases from V and 5 bases from J, the junction contained 7 bases not matched to a gene. This CDR3 is 14 amino acids long. CDR1 and CDR2 (germline): SGDLS, YYNGEE. The CDR3 DNA sequence: TGTGCCAGCAGCGCTCTCGGACTAGGCGAGACCCAGTACTTC. It specifies CASSALGLGETQYF.

This clone has a handful of counts. The chain carries TRBV19 and TRBJ1-3; D unclear. Germline CDR1 reads LNHDA; CDR2 reads SQIVND (reference sequence). CDR3 length equals 15 residues. The V end was cut by 1 base, the J end by 2 bases, with 9 bases between. The CDR3 sequence: CASSIGRLAGNTIYF. CDR3 coding DNA: TGTGCCAGTAGTATAGGCAGGCTGGCTGGAAACACCATATATTTT.

This clone turned up a few times. The chain joins TRBV2 to TRBJ1-2; D is ambiguous. Germline assignment: CDR1 SNHLY and CDR2 FYNNEI. The CDR3 totals 13 residues. The V end lost 4 bases, the J end lost 4 bases, and 10 bases lay between the germline ends. CDR3 loop: CASSAGPTYGYTF. As DNA, the CDR3 is TGTGCCAGCAGTGCTGGACCGACCTATGGCTACACCTTC.

The chain joins TRBV11-2 to TRBJ1-2; D gene ambiguous. The CDR3 has 14 residues. Trimming shortened V by 5 bases and J by 6 bases, and 16 bases separated the two germline ends. Germline V gives CDR1 SGHAT, CDR2 FQNNGV. The CDR3 DNA reads as TGTGCCAGCAGCCCATTGGACGGGCGCAATGGCTACACCTTC. The encoded protein is CASSPLDGRNGYTF. Based on the CDR3 plus reference TRBV11-2 and TRBJ1-2, the full variable domain is EAGVAQSPRYKIIEKRQSVAFWCNPISGHATLYWYQQILGQGPKLLIQFQNNGVVDDSQLPKDRFSAERLKGVDSTLKIQPAKLEDSAVYLCASSPLDGRNGYTFGSGTRLTVV.

This clone came up a few times. This chain links TRBV2 with TRBJ2-7; 9 positions match TRBD1. The junction had 7 bases not matched to a gene; V was cut back by 3 bases and J by 4 bases. This CDR3 region has 15 residues. The germline gives CDR1 SNHLY, CDR2 FYNNEI. CDR3 DNA sequence: TGTGCCAGCAGTGATGCGGACAGGGGAAGGTACGAGCAGTACTTC. This codes for CASSDADRGRYEQYF. Using reference TRBV2 and TRBJ2-7 for the parts outside the CDR3, the full variable domain is EPEVTQTPSHQVTQMGQEVILRCVPISNHLYFYWYRQILGQKVEFLVSFYNNEISEKSEIFDDQFSVERPDGSNFTLKIRSTKLEDSAMYFCASSDADRGRYEQYFGPGTRLTVT.

This clone was counted between two and nine times. V usage is TRBV27 and J usage is TRBJ2-6, with a possible D match to TRBD2 (5 bases). Trimming took off 8 bases at V and 4 bases at J, with 9 bases between the two ends. The CDR3 contains 13 residues. The V gene's germline CDR1 is MNHEY and CDR2 SMNVEV (reference sequence). The CDR3 loop reads CASASGGANVLTF. CDR3 DNA sequence: TGTGCCAGCGCAAGCGGCGGGGCCAACGTCCTGACTTTC.

In this sample, this clone turned up a few times. The rearrangement links TRBV9 to TRBJ1-6, with D tentatively TRBD1 (6 bases). V lost 3 bases to trimming and J lost 7 bases, with 11 bases between them. Germline loops: CDR1 SGDLS, CDR2 YYNGEE. The CDR3 contains 14 residues. The CDR3 here is CASSADSFNSPLHF. The CDR3, as DNA: TGTGCCAGCAGCGCGGACAGCTTCAATTCACCCCTCCACTTT.

This clone was counted a few times. The CDR3, as DNA: TGTGCCAGCAGCTACGGACAGGGGGCGACCGGGGAGCTGTTTTTT. Its protein is CASSYGQGATGELFF. This chain links TRBV11-2 with TRBJ2-2, with 11 positions matching TRBD1. The J segment lost 5 bases and the V segment lost 4 bases, leaving 3 bases of the junction unmatched. Germline assignment: CDR1 SGHAT and CDR2 FQNNGV. The CDR3 is 15 residues long. Complete variable domain (other parts from reference TRBV11-2 and TRBJ2-2): EAGVAQSPRYKIIEKRQSVAFWCNPISGHATLYWYQQILGQGPKLLIQFQNNGVVDDSQLPKDRFSAERLKGVDSTLKIQPAKLEDSAVYLCASSYGQGATGELFFGEGSRLTVL.

The chain links TRBV18 to TRBJ1-5; D ambiguous. Per germline, CDR1 KGHSH and CDR2 LQKENI. V dropped 3 bases and J dropped 9 bases, with 18 bases sitting between them. The CDR3 is made up of 15 amino acids. CDR3 residues: CASSPRTDLILPQHF. The CDR3 DNA reads TGTGCCAGCTCACCGAGAACAGACTTAATTCTGCCCCAGCATTTT.

In this sample, this clone turned up a few times. The genes are TRBV9 and TRBJ1-3; D is uncertain. This CDR3 has 13 residues. In germline, CDR1 is SGDLS, CDR2 YYNGEE. V lost 2 bases and J 4 bases, leaving 7 bases between the germline ends. CDR3 protein: CASSVSGGNTIYF. CDR3 in DNA: TGTGCCAGCAGCGTCAGTGGAGGAAACACCATATATTTT.

This clone was seen a handful of times. This chain uses TRBV7-2 with TRBJ2-6; D not resolved. Germline V gives CDR1 SGHTA, CDR2 FQGNSA. This CDR3 is built from 15 residues. V gave up 5 bases and J gave up 0 bases, with 8 bases separating them. The CDR3 loop reads CASSVAFSGANVLTF. The CDR3 coding sequence is TGTGCCAGCAGCGTTGCCTTCTCTGGGGCCAACGTCCTGACTTTC.

This chain connects TRBV9 to TRBJ2-5; 7 nucleotides align to TRBD2. The germline V gene encodes CDR1 SGDLS and CDR2 YYNGEE. Losses at the gene ends were 3 bases for V and 5 bases for J; bases not matched to a gene: 7. The CDR3 runs 14 residues. CDR3 sequence reads: CASSATSLQETQYF. The CDR3 region has the DNA TGTGCCAGCAGCGCGACTAGCCTCCAGGAGACCCAGTACTTC.

This clone was detected only a few times. The V call is TRBV5-1, the J call TRBJ2-5; D could derive from TRBD1 or TRBD2 (6 bases each). The germline V gene encodes CDR1 SGHRS and CDR2 YFSETQ. V was trimmed by 3 bases and J by 4 bases, leaving 10 bases between them. The CDR3 has 13 amino acids. The CDR3 bases are TGCGCCAGCAGCTCGGGGGCGGGAGAGACCCAGTACTTC. It encodes CASSSGAGETQYF.

This clone was found a few times. The genes are TRBV5-1 and TRBJ1-2; D not resolved. Trimming took 4 bases from V and 5 from J, leaving 12 bases between them. Germline values: CDR1 SGHRS, CDR2 YFSETQ. The CDR3 extends over 13 amino acids. The CDR3 reads CASSANPDYGYTF. The CDR3 DNA reads as TGCGCCAGCAGCGCAAATCCAGATTATGGCTACACCTTC. The full variable domain, in which reference TRBV5-1 and TRBJ1-2 provide the parts outside the CDR3, is KAGVTQTPRYLIKTRGQQVTLSCSPISGHRSVSWYQQTPGQGLQFLFEYFSETQRNKGNFPGRFSGRQFSNSRSEMNVSTLELGDSALYLCASSANPDYGYTFGSGTRLTVV.

The genes are TRBV7-9 and TRBJ2-7; D is unclear. Trimming stripped 5 bases from V and 6 bases from J, with 11 bases between. There are 12 residues in the CDR3. CDR1 and CDR2 from the germline V gene are SEHNR and FQNEAQ (reference sequence). As DNA, the CDR3 is TGTGCCAGCAGCGTTGACGGCCTCGAGCAGTACTTC. It yields the protein CASSVDGLEQYF.

The sample holds a few counts of this clone. A junction end diverges from the germline sequence, so it may reflect a read error. The rearrangement links TRBV6-6 to TRBJ2-2, with 7 bases aligning to TRBD1. Germline loops: CDR1 MNHNY, CDR2 SVGAGI (reference sequence). The CDR3 totals 14 residues. The CDR3 spells CAGRGTANTGELFF. The CDR3 DNA follows: TGTGCCGGCAGAGGGACAGCGAACACCGGGGAGCTGTTTTTT.

The DNA of the CDR3 is TGTGCCAGCAGCTCCGGACAGATTTACAATGAGCAGTTCTTC. Residues: CASSSGQIYNEQFF. The chain employs TRBV5-6 and TRBJ2-1, with D tentatively TRBD1 (6 bases). Germline V CDR1 and CDR2: SGHDT, YYEEEE. The CDR3 is 14 residues long. V lost 3 bases to trimming and J lost 4 bases, with 11 bases between them.

This chain links TRBV6-4 with TRBJ2-5; 8 bases match TRBD1. The trim removed 6 bases at V and 3 bases at J, leaving 3 bases unmatched. Germline CDR1 reads MRHNA; CDR2 reads SNTAGT. This CDR3 has 13 residues. As DNA, the CDR3 is TGTGCCAGCAGCCCGGACAGGGAAGAGACCCAGTACTTC. The encoded protein is CASSPDREETQYF.

This clone has just a few counts. The gene calls are TRBV28 and TRBJ1-6; perhaps TRBD1 as D (5 bases). The germline gives CDR1 MDHEN, CDR2 SYDVKM. The CDR3 covers 14 residues. Trimming took 5 bases from V and 8 from J, leaving 13 bases between them. This CDR3 is CASSPDSRDSPLHF. For the CDR3, the DNA is TGTGCCAGCAGTCCCGACAGTCGGGATTCACCCCTCCACTTT.

The count of this clone is one. The rearrangement links TRBV2 to TRBJ2-2; D uncertain. With 5 bases removed from V and 2 bases from J, the gap between germline ends came to 12 bases. Germline V CDR1 and CDR2: SNHLY, FYNNEI. The CDR3 consists of 15 residues. Here the CDR3 DNA reads TGTGCCAGCAGTATGGTAGCAGAAAACACCGGGGAGCTGTTTTTT. It yields the protein CASSMVAENTGELFF.

CDR3 amino acids: CASRQGGQGAIGELFF. CDR3 DNA: TGTGCCAGCAGACAAGGAGGACAGGGGGCGATCGGGGAGCTGTTTTTT. The chain carries TRBV7-2 and TRBJ2-2, with 11 nucleotides matching TRBD1. The CDR3 length is 16 residues. V was clipped by 6 bases and J by 7 bases; unmatched bases: 10. Germline CDR1 SGHTA, CDR2 FQGNSA.

In nucleotides, the CDR3 is TGTGCCAGCAGCGTAGTGGGGGGGACCTACAATGAGCAGTTCTTC. Encoded protein: CASSVVGGTYNEQFF. The V and J genes are TRBV9 and TRBJ2-1; the match to TRBD2 covers 7 bases. The V gene end was trimmed by 0 bases and the J gene end by 2 bases; junction bases not matched to a gene: 2. Germline V lookup: CDR1 SGDLS, CDR2 YYNGEE. The CDR3 totals 15 residues.